This T cell receptor beta chain was sequenced for a study of technical replicates of blood from a handful of donors. Trimming removed 6 bases from V and 7 bases from J; junction bases left unmatched: 10. CDR3 size: 13 residues. Germline CDR1 is GTSNPN and CDR2 is SVGIG (reference sequence). The protocol was immunoSEQ multiplex PCR, while the TCRdb copy is restricted to in-frame clones and leaves out a portion. Of about 70,000 clones listed, almost 98% are singletons. The sequenced sample consisted of T cells isolated from PBMCs. This chain joins TRBV30 and TRBJ2-5; the match to TRBD2 covers 8 bases. This receptor was identified in a human donor in good health. The CDR3 nucleotides are TGTGCCTGCGCTGCCCCGGGGGGGCCGACCCAGTACTTC. This gives the protein CACAAPGGPTQYF.